This T cell receptor (beta chain) was profiled in a study of blood T cells in healthy people across ages. Study-wide findings and caveats: Whereas aged donors had fewer naive CD4+ cells, long-lived donors had more of them and higher diversity.

This clonotype occurred many times. What it binds is not known. The germline V gene has CDR1 DFQATT and CDR2 SNEGSKA (reference sequence). Trimming took 5 bases from V and 0 from J, leaving 9 bases between them. There are 13 residues in the CDR3. Primers used in a second PCR of roughly 6 to 11 cycles were a sample-barcoded 5' primer and a J-beta primer mix. From the 5' RACE reads, TCRdb called clonotypes with MiXCR, one entry per CDR3 protein. Of some 900,000 distinct CDR3 sequences listed, around 48% are singletons. The TCR originated in a man under 40 in good health. Sequencing input: blood. The chain carries TRBV20-1 and TRBJ2-3, with D possibly matching TRBD1 (5 bases). The CDR3 spells CSAQGSSTDTQYF. CDR3 nucleotide sequence: TGCAGTGCTCAGGGTTCTAGCACAGATACGCAGTATTTT.